The present T cell receptor beta chain was sequenced within a study of T cells in Graves' hyperthyroidism and ophthalmopathy. Across the study: Peripheral blood was drawn at first diagnosis, prior to all treatment. Notes on the study in general: For ophthalmopathy, model prediction preceded onset by a median around six months.

The TCR beta CDR3 regions underwent amplification using RNA transcripts as the source. The HTBI set primed first-round TCR CDR3 RT-PCR. TCRdb analysed the multiplex PCR reads with MiXCR anew, one entry per CDR3 protein. The table has about 290,000 distinct CDR3 sequences, roughly an eighth seen once; the top ten hold roughly 7.9%. On this clonotype: Antigen unknown.

Trimming took 7 bases from V and 0 from J, leaving 17 bases between them. Germline CDR1 and CDR2: SEHNR and FQNEAQ (reference sequence). The CDR3 consists of 16 residues. Aged 18 to 65, the patients had hyperthyroidism that was newly diagnosed and had lasted under 2 months. Clinicians diagnosed patients from clinical symptoms, serum thyroxine and TRAb, thyroid ultrasound and orbital computed tomography. Sequenced material: blood. The source of this sequence is a woman aged 40-49 years with Graves' hyperthyroidism. The chain recombines TRBV7-9 with TRBJ2-3, with D possibly matching TRBD1 (5 bases). The CDR3 bases are TGTGCCAGCACCCCCTTGTCGACAGCTAGCACAGATACGCAGTATTTT. Protein: CASTPLSTASTDTQYF.